A single sample is the source of the 17 T cell receptor beta chains below, sequenced in a study of T cells in localized non-small cell lung cancer. Assay used: immunoSEQ multiplex PCR; TCRdb lists only in-frame clones, some missing. The data show approximately 30,000 clones, about nine tenths seen once. The sample was peripheral blood mononuclear cells, taken before any cancer treatment. The origin of the receptors is a man between 35 and 75 years old with stage III lung adenocarcinoma.

In its sample, this clone was seen a few times. This same CDR3 is encoded by further DNA sequences in the sample. This chain connects TRBV6-1 to TRBJ1-2; 8 bases line up with TRBD1. This CDR3 region has 14 residues. Germline V gene sequence: CDR1 MNHNS, CDR2 SASEGT. V lost 1 base, J lost 4 bases, and 2 bases stayed unmatched. The CDR3 reads CASSEGTGLYGYTF. The CDR3 DNA reads as TGTGCCAGCAGTGAAGGGACAGGGCTCTATGGCTACACCTTC.

J is TRBJ1-1 and V is TRBV2; no firm D call. V was clipped by 9 bases and J by 10 bases, with 15 bases between them. The germline V gene has CDR1 SNHLY and CDR2 FYNNEI. This CDR3 has 11 residues. This CDR3 reads CASVLEVRAFF. CDR3 nucleotides: TGTGCCAGTGTCCTTGAGGTGAGAGCTTTCTTT.

The chain recombines TRBV5-1 with TRBJ2-2; 7 nucleotides line up with TRBD2. The germline V gene encodes CDR1 SGHRS and CDR2 YFSETQ. Trimming removed 4 bases from V and 6 bases from J; junction bases left unmatched: 0. The CDR3 totals 12 residues. The CDR3 nucleotides read TGCGCCAGCAGCCGGGGGGCCGGGGAGCTGTTTTTT. It codes for CASSRGAGELFF.

The genes are TRBV6-9 and TRBJ1-5; TRBD1 might be the D (6 bases). This CDR3 comprises 17 residues. CDR1 is MNHGY, CDR2 SVAAGI, per germline. Trimming left V 7 bases short and J 1 base short, with 20 bases between. This CDR3 is CASKRGRGKGSNQPQHF. Here the CDR3 DNA reads TGTGCCAGCAAACGGGGCAGGGGAAAGGGAAGCAATCAGCCCCAGCATTTT.

The rearrangement joins TRBV19 to TRBJ2-5; D uncertain. In germline, CDR1 is LNHDA, CDR2 SQIVND (reference sequence). The CDR3 length is 13 residues. V lost 3 bases and J lost 4, with 9 bases in between. CDR3: CASSIRVSETQYF. The CDR3 DNA follows: TGTGCCAGTAGTATTCGTGTATCAGAGACCCAGTACTTC.

V usage is TRBV15 and J usage is TRBJ1-1, with 8 bases lining up with TRBD1. The germline V gene has CDR1 LNHNV and CDR2 YYDKDF (reference sequence). V shed 4 bases, J shed 0 bases, and the junction held 10 bases outside the gene matches. The CDR3 has 17 residues. The chain's CDR3 is CATSIRQGWTMNTEAFF. The CDR3 DNA follows: TGTGCCACCAGCATCCGACAGGGGTGGACTATGAACACTGAAGCTTTCTTT.

This clone was seen more than once but under ten times. V gene TRBV11-3 combines with J gene TRBJ1-4, with a weak D call TRBD1 (5 bases). Per the germline V gene, CDR1 is SGHNT and CDR2 is YENEEA. The CDR3 consists of 17 residues. Trimming took off 5 bases at V and 0 bases at J, with 16 bases between the two ends. Here the CDR3 DNA reads TGTGCCAGCAGCCCCACACCCAGACAGCCAACTAATGAAAAACTGTTTTTT. It specifies CASSPTPRQPTNEKLFF. The variable domain in full, with the rest retrieved from reference TRBV11-3 and TRBJ1-4, is EAGVVQSPRYKIIEKKQPVAFWCNPISGHNTLYWYLQNLGQGPELLIRYENEEAVDDSQLPKDRFSAERLKGVDSTLKIQPAELGDSAVYLCASSPTPRQPTNEKLFFGSGTQLSVL.

This chain joins TRBV7-6 and TRBJ2-1, with 10 bases lining up with TRBD2. V gave up 5 bases and J gave up 5 bases; unmatched junction bases: 6. This CDR3 has 15 residues. The germline gives CDR1 SGHVS, CDR2 FNYEAQ. The CDR3 protein is CASSRSGGRNNEQFF. Here the CDR3 DNA reads TGTGCCAGCAGCCGTAGCGGGGGGCGGAACAATGAGCAGTTCTTC.

The chain carries TRBV9 and TRBJ2-1, with D perhaps TRBD2 (7 bases). The V and J ends lost 0 bases and 4 bases respectively, with 14 bases between them. Germline CDR1 reads SGDLS; CDR2 reads YYNGEE. The CDR3 has 16 amino acids. The CDR3 loop reads CASSVVGGGFYNEQFF. Written as DNA, the CDR3 is TGTGCCAGCAGCGTAGTGGGCGGGGGCTTTTACAATGAGCAGTTCTTC.

The chain combines TRBV28 with TRBJ1-4; D is uncertain. This CDR3 is built from 18 residues. With 5 bases removed from V and 4 bases from J, the gap between germline ends came to 23 bases. Germline V gene sequence: CDR1 MDHEN, CDR2 SYDVKM. CDR3 sequence: CASSLRALGTGVNEKLFF. The CDR3 nucleotides are TGTGCCAGCAGTCTTCGCGCCTTGGGCACGGGAGTTAATGAAAAACTGTTTTTT.

The chain carries TRBV10-3 and TRBJ1-1, with TRBD1 as a possible D gene (5 bases). V was clipped by 0 bases and J by 0 bases, with 8 bases between them. Germline CDR1 is ENHRY and CDR2 is SYGVKD. CDR3 length equals 15 residues. CDR3 amino acids: CAISESKGLNTEAFF. Here the CDR3 DNA reads TGTGCCATCAGTGAGTCGAAGGGGTTGAACACTGAAGCTTTCTTT.

The chain joins TRBV21-1 to TRBJ1-1; the listed D gene, TRBD1, was not tested against the DNA. TRBV21-1 is annotated as a pseudogene. The CDR3 consists of 16 residues. The CDR3 DNA sequence: TGTGCCAGCAGCAAAGCGAAGACAGACACGAACACTGAAGCTTTCTTT. The encoded protein is CASSKAKTDTNTEAFF.

This clone was observed a handful of times. This chain connects TRBV4-3 to TRBJ1-6; no reliable D call. The CDR3 contains 15 residues. V shed 1 base and J shed 4 bases, with 8 bases lying between them. Germline V gene data show CDR1 as LGHNA and CDR2 as YSLEER. CDR3 nucleotides: TGCGCCAGCAGCCAAGCACAGACATATAATTCACCCCTCCACTTT. It translates to CASSQAQTYNSPLHF.

This chain connects TRBV27 to TRBJ1-1, with D maybe TRBD1 (6 bases). The CDR3 contains 13 residues. Germline V CDR1 and CDR2: MNHEY, SMNVEV (reference sequence). Deletions cut 4 bases from V and 5 bases from J, with 11 bases between. The CDR3 nucleotides read TGTGCCAGCAGTTCTACAGGGAGGACTGAAGCTTTCTTT. It is translated as CASSSTGRTEAFF.

The V gene is TRBV14, the J gene TRBJ2-2; D unresolved. This CDR3 region has 13 residues. Germline CDR1 SGHDN, CDR2 FVKESK. V shed 3 bases and J shed 5 bases, with 7 bases lying between them. Written as DNA, the CDR3 is TGTGCCAGCAGCCAGTCCCGGACCGGGGAGCTGTTTTTT. Its translation is CASSQSRTGELFF.

The gene calls are TRBV15 and TRBJ1-1; D not resolved. Trimming took 3 bases from V and 3 from J, leaving 26 bases between them. From germline, CDR1 is LNHNV and CDR2 YYDKDF (reference sequence). CDR3 length equals 19 residues. The CDR3 coding sequence is TGTGCCACCAGCAGGGAACGGGAGGGAATCCTAGGGAGGGACACTGAAGCTTTCTTT. It encodes CATSREREGILGRDTEAFF.

This rearrangement joins TRBV28 to TRBJ2-5; no clear D. The germline gives CDR1 MDHEN, CDR2 SYDVKM. The CDR3 has 13 amino acids. The V end lost 4 bases, the J end lost 5 bases, and 11 bases lay between the germline ends. CDR3 loop: CASSSPYGETQYF. CDR3 DNA sequence: TGTGCCAGCAGTTCCCCATACGGGGAGACCCAGTACTTC.